The entry below describes one T cell receptor beta chain. Gene labels here are mouse ones. The read ends 4 residues early relative to the CDR3; the germline J gene fills the gap. The sample belongs to a study of CD8+ T cells in alopecia areata. This CDR3 comprises 14 residues. Per germline, CDR1 NNHDY and CDR2 SYVADS. Following extraction, RNA underwent reverse transcription to cDNA, which served as the sequencing template. Generated by immunoSEQ multiplex PCR, the TCRdb table keeps only in-frame clones and is missing some. In total the sample includes more than 90,000 clones, none of them seen once. This chain connects TRBV13-3 to TRBJ2-4; tentative D call: TRBD2 (5 bases). This receptor was identified in a C3H/HeJ mouse with alopecia areata. As its MHC haplotype, the strain has H2-k. The sample was lesional skin. The CDR3 reads CASSDEDSENTLYF. The covered CDR3 bases are TGTGCCAGCAGTGATGAGGACTCTGAAAAC.